The sequence of this TCR beta chain was determined in a study of cytomegalovirus exposure and HLA in healthy donors. Background on the study: A subsequent analysis stated that the 110 or so validation repertoires were run on the same platform as the 650 to 850 first-cohort repertoires.

Study outcomes and limitations: The study labeled 164 TCR beta chains cytomegalovirus-associated. In vitro checks showed that three CMV-associated chains really do target CMV antigens.

This clone occurred many times. Its matching antigen is unknown. Clones were sequenced by immunoSEQ multiplex PCR, and TCRdb holds only the in-frame ones, with some missing. The sample contains approximately 57,000 clones, just over 90% of which appear only once. The V gene's germline CDR1 is MNHNS and CDR2 SASEGT. V shed 8 bases and J 4 bases; nucleotides not matched to a gene: 7. CDR3 length: 14 residues. The specimen sequenced was PBMCs. This TCR derives from a woman under 30 in good health and CMV-seronegative. V and J are TRBV6-1 and TRBJ2-3; TRBD2 matches at 9 bases. The CDR3 loop reads CASLREGPADTQYF. The CDR3 DNA follows: TGTGCCAGCTTGCGGGAGGGCCCGGCAGATACGCAGTATTTT.